This entry lists 24 T cell receptor beta chains sequenced from one sample in a study of post-analysis software for immune sequencing data (dated by TCRdb to the mid-2010s). What the research found in general, with its limitations: Patients showed significantly higher frequencies than controls for about 5 TRBV segments, among them TRBV5-6, TRBV5-1 and TRBV20-1.

Their target antigens are unknown. Library preparation employed PCR. The sample was run on an Illumina HiSeq 2500. To reduce PCR and sequencing biases, unique molecular identifiers were built into the TCR beta cDNA libraries. The raw public reads went through TCRdb reprocessing: fastp at Q25, MiXCR clone calling, in-frame beta chains kept. Entries are consolidated by CDR3 protein sequence, retaining the most common genes and DNA. The sample includes approximately 260,000 distinct CDR3 sequences, with 36% observed a single time. The top ten constitute approximately 4.6% of the sample. Sequencing was performed on blood. The source of these receptors is a girl between 10 and 17 years old with multiple sclerosis.

The V gene is TRBV7-9, the J gene TRBJ2-1; 16 bases map to TRBD2. From germline, CDR1 is SEHNR and CDR2 FQNEAQ (reference sequence). The V and J ends lost 5 bases and 9 bases, in that order; junction bases with no gene match: 7. CDR3 length equals 16 residues. CDR3 sequence: CASSRLGLAGGGEQFF. The CDR3 DNA reads TGTGCCAGCAGCCGATTGGGACTAGCGGGAGGGGGTGAGCAGTTCTTC.

Comment on this clonotype: With a much larger clone just one base away, this may be a read error. The chain uses TRBV6-1 and TRBJ1-5; D might be TRBD1 (6 bases). Germline V lookup: CDR1 MNHNS, CDR2 SASEGT. The CDR3 sequence is 19 residues long. The CDR3 DNA reads TGTACCAGCAGGGAGACACAGGGTTTGGGACCCTGGGCGGATCAGCCCCAGCATTTT. Protein: CTSRETQGLGPWADQPQHF.

This clonotype was picked up many times. The chain combines TRBV4-2 with TRBJ2-3, with 7 bases that match TRBD2. Germline lookup yields CDR1 LGHNA and CDR2 YNFKEQ. The CDR3 sequence is 15 residues long. The V segment lost 0 bases and the J segment 7 bases; nucleotides outside the gene matches: 7. The CDR3 loop is CASSQDWAGENTQYF. DNA for the CDR3: TGTGCCAGCAGCCAAGATTGGGCGGGGGAAAATACGCAGTATTTT.

A word on this clonotype: A junction end diverges from the germline sequence, so it may reflect a read error. This chain connects TRBV5-1 to TRBJ2-6; D possibly uses TRBD1 or TRBD2 (5 bases each). Germline CDR1 is SGHRS and CDR2 is YFSETQ. The CDR3 totals 15 residues. The CDR3, as DNA: TGCGCCAGCCAAGGGCCCGGGGATGGGGCCAACGTCCGGACTTTC. Its translation: CASQGPGDGANVRTF.

This clonotype appeared many times. The chain uses TRBV2 and TRBJ2-3, with D unclear. V dropped 8 bases and J dropped 1 base, with 13 bases sitting between them. There are 14 residues in the CDR3. The germline gives CDR1 SNHLY, CDR2 FYNNEI. CDR3 in DNA: TGTGCCAGCGGTCGGCGGAGAGGCACAGATACGCAGTATTTT. The encoded protein is CASGRRRGTDTQYF.

At least ten counts were recorded for this clonotype. V is TRBV10-3 and J is TRBJ1-2; perhaps TRBD1 as D (5 bases). Trimming stripped 6 bases from V and 7 bases from J, with 18 bases between. The CDR3 is 14 amino acids. Germline V gene sequence: CDR1 ENHRY, CDR2 SYGVKD. CDR3 amino acids: CAIRPGPGRGGYTF. The CDR3 nucleotides are TGTGCCATCAGACCCGGGCCCGGTAGGGGTGGCTACACCTTC.

In regard to this clonotype: This could be a read error, since a much larger clone is one nucleotide away. V and J are TRBV5-1 and TRBJ1-1, with D possibly matching TRBD1 (5 bases). V lost 5 bases and J lost 4, with 9 bases in between. The CDR3 consists of 12 residues. The germline V gene has CDR1 SGHRS and CDR2 YFSETQ. CDR3 protein: CASRGGGTEAFF. Written as DNA, the CDR3 is TGCGCCAGCAGGGGGGGAGGCACTGAAGCTTTCTTT.

This clonotype has more than one count but fewer than ten. The chain recombines TRBV27 with TRBJ2-7; 10 bases line up with TRBD1. CDR3 length: 16 residues. V was pared by 2 bases and J by 3 bases, with 7 bases of the junction left unmatched. CDR1 is MNHEY and CDR2 is SMNVEV in the germline V gene (reference sequence). Here the CDR3 DNA reads TGTGCCAGCAGTTTAATCGGGACAGGGGTTATCTACGAGCAGTACTTC. Translation gives CASSLIGTGVIYEQYF.

This clonotype was picked up one time. The rearrangement joins TRBV12-3 or TRBV12-4 to TRBJ2-3; 9 positions match TRBD1. The V gene end was trimmed by 5 bases and the J gene end by 0 bases; junction bases not matched to a gene: 18. CDR3 length: 20 residues. The DNA for the CDR3 is TGTGCCAGCAGTCCAAGGGACAGGGTCCCTACCGCTGCTAGCACAGATACGCAGTATTTT. Its protein product is CASSPRDRVPTAASTDTQYF.

J is TRBJ2-3 and V is TRBV9, with TRBD2 matching 7 bases. The V gene's germline CDR1 is SGDLS and CDR2 YYNGEE. The CDR3 has 18 residues. V dropped 4 bases and J dropped 7; count of bases not matched to a gene: 21. CDR3 bases: TGTGCCAGCAGCACGTCGCTACTAGCGCAGGACCCTCAGCATACGCAGTATTTT. This translates into CASSTSLLAQDPQHTQYF. Full variable domain (rest looked up from reference TRBV9 and TRBJ2-3): DSGVTQTPKHLITATGQRVTLRCSPRSGDLSVYWYQQSLDQGLQFLIQYYNGEERAKGNILERFSAQQFPDLHSELNLSSLELGDSALYFCASSTSLLAQDPQHTQYFGPGTRLTVL.

Many counts were recorded for this clonotype. This chain connects TRBV5-5 to TRBJ2-4; no clear D. Germline V gene sequence: CDR1 SGHKS, CDR2 YYEKEE (reference sequence). The length of the CDR3 is 12 residues. The V end was cut by 0 bases, the J end by 12 bases, with 10 bases between. The CDR3 loop is CASSLDHRHQYF. CDR3 sequence (DNA): TGTGCCAGCAGCTTGGATCACAGACATCAGTACTTC.

This clonotype was seen repeatedly, ten times or more. This chain links TRBV7-9 with TRBJ1-4; D is possibly TRBD1 (5 bases). The CDR3 spans 14 residues. Trimming removed 5 bases at V and 4 bases at J, with 11 bases between. Looked up from germline, CDR1 is SEHNR and CDR2 is FQNEAQ (reference sequence). Here the CDR3 reads CASSNRQLNEKLFF. CDR3 in DNA: TGTGCCAGCAGCAACAGGCAGCTTAATGAAAAACTGTTTTTT.

This clonotype was seen many times. This chain uses TRBV7-7 with TRBJ2-3, with D possibly matching TRBD2 (6 bases). Trimming removed 5 bases from V and 2 bases from J, with 14 bases in between. Germline values: CDR1 SSHAT, CDR2 FNYEAQ (reference sequence). The CDR3 contains 15 residues. The CDR3 DNA is TGTGCCAGCAGCCCGGGGGTTCCCGACACAGATACGCAGTATTTT. This gives the protein CASSPGVPDTDTQYF.

There are a few counts of this clonotype. A clone one base away is much larger, so this may be a read error. The chain links TRBV6-5 to TRBJ2-1; D might be TRBD1 or TRBD2, each matching 6 bases. Trimming shortened V by 6 bases and J by 6 bases, and 12 bases separated the two germline ends. The CDR3 extends over 13 amino acids. Per germline, CDR1 MNHEY and CDR2 SVGAGI. DNA for the CDR3: TGTGCCAGCAGGTACGGAGGGGGCAATGAGCAGTTCTTC. Protein sequence: CASRYGGGNEQFF.

This clonotype occurred many times. The rearrangement uses TRBV19 and TRBJ1-2; 8 bases are shared with TRBD1. This CDR3 has 15 residues. Germline V CDR1 and CDR2: LNHDA, SQIVND (reference sequence). V trimming: 4 bases; J trimming: 6 bases; junction bases outside the gene matches: 10. The CDR3 DNA is TGTGCCAGTAGTAGCAGGGACAGGCGACTGGATGGCTACACCTTC. Protein: CASSSRDRRLDGYTF.

This clonotype was picked up many times. This chain links TRBV6-6 with TRBJ2-5; D not resolved. This CDR3 is built from 13 residues. Germline CDR1 MNHNY, CDR2 SVGAGI (reference sequence). With 2 bases removed from V and 0 bases from J, the gap between germline ends came to 4 bases. The CDR3 DNA reads as TGTGCCAGCAGTTACCGGGACCAAGAGACCCAGTACTTC. It is translated as CASSYRDQETQYF.

V gene TRBV11-2 combines with J gene TRBJ2-1, with a possible D match to TRBD1 (6 bases). The CDR3 totals 19 residues. The germline V and J ends were trimmed by 4 bases and 0 bases, with 22 bases remaining between them. The germline gives CDR1 SGHAT, CDR2 FQNNGV. The CDR3 DNA reads as TGTGCCAGCAGCTCTTATTGGGGCAGGGGACGAAGCTCCTACAATGAGCAGTTCTTC. It translates to CASSSYWGRGRSSYNEQFF.

The sample holds a few counts of this clonotype. With a much larger clone just one base away, this may be a read error. The chain couples TRBV7-3 to TRBJ2-1; tentatively, D is TRBD2 (6 bases). Per the germline V gene, CDR1 is SGHTA and CDR2 is FQGTGA. This CDR3 region has 14 residues. The CDR3 spells CVSSLGGTVNEQFF. The CDR3 nucleotides read TGTGTCAGCAGCTTAGGAGGGACGGTTAATGAGCAGTTCTTC. Combining the CDR3 with reference TRBV7-3 and TRBJ2-1 gives the whole variable domain GAGVSQTPSNKVTEKGKYVELRCDPISGHTALYWYRQSLGQGPEFLIYFQGTGAADDSGLPNDRFFAVRPEGSVSTLKIQRTERGDSAVYLCVSSLGGTVNEQFFGPGTRLTVL.

The table lists this clonotype with a few counts. The chain combines TRBV14 with TRBJ1-2; D remains ambiguous. The V gene lost 4 bases and the J gene lost 4 bases, with 16 bases spanning the gap. The CDR3 is made up of 15 amino acids. CDR1 is SGHDN, CDR2 FVKESK, per germline. The CDR3 DNA follows: TGTGCCAGCAGCCCGCTTTCGGATGACGTCTATGGCTACACCTTC. It encodes CASSPLSDDVYGYTF.

The chain uses TRBV7-6 and TRBJ1-4; the match to TRBD1 covers 7 bases. With 4 bases clipped from V and 6 bases from J, the junction kept 11 bases outside the gene matches. The CDR3 covers 16 residues. CDR1 is SGHVS and CDR2 is FNYEAQ in the germline V gene. Here the CDR3 DNA reads TGTGCCAGCAGCTCCCAGGGGGGGGGCATGGATGAAAAACTGTTTTTT. Its protein is CASSSQGGGMDEKLFF.

In this sample, this clonotype turned up many times. This chain uses TRBV5-1 with TRBJ2-4; 11 bases line up with TRBD2. This CDR3 region has 19 residues. Germline trimming cut 4 bases from V and 0 bases from J; bases unmatched to any gene: 12. Germline assignment: CDR1 SGHRS and CDR2 YFSETQ. DNA for the CDR3: TGCGCCAGCAGCGCCGCTAGCGGGGGGCCCGGAATAGCCAAAAACATTCAGTACTTC. This translates into CASSAASGGPGIAKNIQYF.

This clonotype has only a few counts. The chain carries TRBV6-2 or TRBV6-3 and TRBJ2-1; D is possibly TRBD2 (6 bases). The CDR3 spans 14 residues. The V end was cut by 2 bases, the J end by 2 bases, with 7 bases between. Germline CDR1 is MNHEY and CDR2 is SVGEGT. CDR3: CASSYGTAYNEQFF. The CDR3 bases are TGTGCCAGCAGTTACGGGACTGCCTACAATGAGCAGTTCTTC.

This clonotype was counted ten times or more. The V gene is TRBV7-2, the J gene TRBJ1-2; tentatively, D is TRBD1 (5 bases). The CDR3 runs to 13 residues. V lost 5 bases to trimming and J lost 3 bases, with 10 bases between them. Germline CDR1 reads SGHTA; CDR2 reads FQGNSA. The CDR3 here is CASSPGIYYGYTF. CDR3 coding DNA: TGTGCCAGCAGCCCAGGGATTTACTATGGCTACACCTTC.

Regarding this clonotype: Given a much more abundant clone one base away, this may be a read error. The CDR3 sequence is CSAYRGNQPQNF. The CDR3 DNA is TGCAGTGCTTACAGGGGGAATCAGCCCCAGAATTTT. V gene TRBV20-1 combines with J gene TRBJ1-5; 8 bases are a match to TRBD1. Germline-derived CDR1 and CDR2 are DFQATT and SNEGSKA (reference sequence). The CDR3 consists of 12 residues.